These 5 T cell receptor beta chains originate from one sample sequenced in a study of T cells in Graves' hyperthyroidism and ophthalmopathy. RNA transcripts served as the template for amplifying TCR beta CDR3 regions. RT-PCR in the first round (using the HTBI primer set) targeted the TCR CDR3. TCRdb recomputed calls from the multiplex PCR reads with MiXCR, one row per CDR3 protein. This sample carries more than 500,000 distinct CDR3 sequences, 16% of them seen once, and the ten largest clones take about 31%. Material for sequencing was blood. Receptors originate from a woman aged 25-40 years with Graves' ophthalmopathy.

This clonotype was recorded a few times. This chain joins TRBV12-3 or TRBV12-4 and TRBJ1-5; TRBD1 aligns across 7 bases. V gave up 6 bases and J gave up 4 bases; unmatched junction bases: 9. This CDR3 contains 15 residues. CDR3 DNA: TGTGCCAGCAGCTTACTAGACAGGGAGAATCAGCCCCAGCATTTT. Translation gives CASSLLDRENQPQHF.

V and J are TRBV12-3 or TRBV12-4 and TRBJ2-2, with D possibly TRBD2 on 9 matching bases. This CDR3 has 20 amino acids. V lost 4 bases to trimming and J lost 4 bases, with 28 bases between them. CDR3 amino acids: CASSSDRGNGSGRPTGELFF. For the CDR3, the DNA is TGTGCCAGCAGTTCCGACAGGGGAAACGGTAGCGGGAGACCCACCGGGGAGCTGTTTTTT.

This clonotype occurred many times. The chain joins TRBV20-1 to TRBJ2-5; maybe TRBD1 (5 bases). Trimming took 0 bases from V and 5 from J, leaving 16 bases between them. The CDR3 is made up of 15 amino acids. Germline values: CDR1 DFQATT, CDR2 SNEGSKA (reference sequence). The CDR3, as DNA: TGCAGTGCTAGAGACCCGTGGGGCTCGTGGGAGACCCAGTACTTC. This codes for CSARDPWGSWETQYF.

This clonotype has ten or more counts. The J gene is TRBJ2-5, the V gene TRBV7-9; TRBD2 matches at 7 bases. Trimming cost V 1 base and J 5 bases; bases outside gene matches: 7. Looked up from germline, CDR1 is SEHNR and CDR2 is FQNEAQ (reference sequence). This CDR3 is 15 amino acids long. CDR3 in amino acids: CASSLVAGARETQYF. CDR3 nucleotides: TGTGCCAGCAGCTTAGTGGCGGGAGCGAGGGAGACCCAGTACTTC.

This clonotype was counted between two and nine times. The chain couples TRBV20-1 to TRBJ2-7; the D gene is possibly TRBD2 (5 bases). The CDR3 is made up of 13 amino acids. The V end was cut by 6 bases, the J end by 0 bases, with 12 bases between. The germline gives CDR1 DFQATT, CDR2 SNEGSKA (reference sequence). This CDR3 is CSARGLASYEQYF. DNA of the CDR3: TGCAGTGCCCGAGGGCTAGCCTCCTACGAGCAGTACTTC.